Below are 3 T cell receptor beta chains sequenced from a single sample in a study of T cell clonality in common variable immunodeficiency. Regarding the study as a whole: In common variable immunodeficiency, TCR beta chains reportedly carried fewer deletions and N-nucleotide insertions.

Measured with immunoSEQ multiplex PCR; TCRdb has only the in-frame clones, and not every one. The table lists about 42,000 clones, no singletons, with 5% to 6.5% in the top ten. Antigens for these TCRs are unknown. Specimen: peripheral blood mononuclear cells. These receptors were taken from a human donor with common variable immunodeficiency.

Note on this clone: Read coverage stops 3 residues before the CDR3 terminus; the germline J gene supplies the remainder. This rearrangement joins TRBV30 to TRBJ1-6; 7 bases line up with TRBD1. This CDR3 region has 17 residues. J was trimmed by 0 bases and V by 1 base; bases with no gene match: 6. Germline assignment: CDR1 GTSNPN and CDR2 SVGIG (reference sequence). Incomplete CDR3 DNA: TGTGCCTGGAGTGAGGGGGCGATCCGCTCCTATAATTCACCC. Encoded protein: CAWSEGAIRSYNSP. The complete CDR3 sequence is CAWSEGAIRSYNSPLHF.

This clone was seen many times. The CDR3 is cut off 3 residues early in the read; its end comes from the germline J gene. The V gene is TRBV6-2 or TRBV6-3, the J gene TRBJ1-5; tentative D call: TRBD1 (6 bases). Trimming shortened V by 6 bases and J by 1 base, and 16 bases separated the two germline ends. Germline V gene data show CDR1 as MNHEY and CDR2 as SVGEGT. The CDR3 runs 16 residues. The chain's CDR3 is CASSPLLGQSNQPQHF. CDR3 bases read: TGTGCCAGCAGCCCTCTACTCGGACAGAGCAATCAGCCC.

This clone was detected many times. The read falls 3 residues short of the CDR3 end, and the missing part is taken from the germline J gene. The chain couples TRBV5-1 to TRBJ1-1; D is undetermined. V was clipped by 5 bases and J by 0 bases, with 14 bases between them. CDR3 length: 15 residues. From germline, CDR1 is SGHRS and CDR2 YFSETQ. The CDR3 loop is CASRVGEGLNTEAFF. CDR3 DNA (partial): TGCGCCAGCAGGGTGGGTGAGGGCCTGAACACTGAA.